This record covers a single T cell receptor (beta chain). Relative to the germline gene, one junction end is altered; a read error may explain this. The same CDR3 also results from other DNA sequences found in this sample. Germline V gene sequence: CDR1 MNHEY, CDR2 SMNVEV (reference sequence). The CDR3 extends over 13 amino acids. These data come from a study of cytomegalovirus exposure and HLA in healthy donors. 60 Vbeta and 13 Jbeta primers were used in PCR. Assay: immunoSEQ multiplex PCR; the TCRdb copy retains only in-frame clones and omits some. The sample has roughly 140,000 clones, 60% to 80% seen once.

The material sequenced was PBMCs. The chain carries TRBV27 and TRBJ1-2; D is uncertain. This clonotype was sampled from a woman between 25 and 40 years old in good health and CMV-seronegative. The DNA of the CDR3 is TGTGCCAGCAGTTTCGCAGGCTCCTATGGCTACACTTTC. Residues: CASSFAGSYGYTF.